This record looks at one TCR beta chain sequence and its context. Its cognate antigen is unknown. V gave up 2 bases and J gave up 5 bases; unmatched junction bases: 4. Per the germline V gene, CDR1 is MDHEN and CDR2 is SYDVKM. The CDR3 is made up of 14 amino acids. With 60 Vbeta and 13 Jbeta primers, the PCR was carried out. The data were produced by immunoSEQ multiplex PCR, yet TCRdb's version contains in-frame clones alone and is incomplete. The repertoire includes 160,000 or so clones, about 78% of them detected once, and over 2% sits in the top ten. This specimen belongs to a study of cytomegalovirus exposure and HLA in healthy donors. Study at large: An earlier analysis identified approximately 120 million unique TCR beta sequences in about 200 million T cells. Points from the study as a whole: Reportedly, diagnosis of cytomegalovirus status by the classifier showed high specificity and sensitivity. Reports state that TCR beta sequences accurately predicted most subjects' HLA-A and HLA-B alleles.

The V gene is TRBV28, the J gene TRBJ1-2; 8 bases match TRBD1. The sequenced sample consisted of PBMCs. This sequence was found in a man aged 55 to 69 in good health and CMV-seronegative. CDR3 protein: CASSLQQGVYGYTF. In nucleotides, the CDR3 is TGTGCCAGCAGTTTACAACAGGGGGTTTATGGCTACACCTTC.